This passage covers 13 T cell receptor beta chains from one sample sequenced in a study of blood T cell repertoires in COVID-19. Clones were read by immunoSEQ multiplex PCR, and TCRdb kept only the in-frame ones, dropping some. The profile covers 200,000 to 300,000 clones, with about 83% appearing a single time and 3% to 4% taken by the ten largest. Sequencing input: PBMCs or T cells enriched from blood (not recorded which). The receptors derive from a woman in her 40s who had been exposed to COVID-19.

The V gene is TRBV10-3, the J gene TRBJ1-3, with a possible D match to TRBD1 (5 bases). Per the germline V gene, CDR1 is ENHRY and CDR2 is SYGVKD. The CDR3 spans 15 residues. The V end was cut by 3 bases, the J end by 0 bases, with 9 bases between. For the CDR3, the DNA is TGTGCCATCAGTGACCAGGGTATCTCTGGAAACACCATATATTTT. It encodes CAISDQGISGNTIYF.

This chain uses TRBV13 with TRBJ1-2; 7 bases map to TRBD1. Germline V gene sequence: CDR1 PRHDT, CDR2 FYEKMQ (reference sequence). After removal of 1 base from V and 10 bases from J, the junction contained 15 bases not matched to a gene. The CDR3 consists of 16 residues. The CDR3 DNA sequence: TGTGCCAGCAGCTTAGCGGAACCGGGACAGAGGTTTCACTACACCTTC. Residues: CASSLAEPGQRFHYTF.

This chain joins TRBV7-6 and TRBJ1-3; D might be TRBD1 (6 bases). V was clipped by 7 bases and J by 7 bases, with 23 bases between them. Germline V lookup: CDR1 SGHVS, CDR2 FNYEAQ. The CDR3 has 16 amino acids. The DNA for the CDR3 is TGTGCCAGCATCCCCTGGGCAGGGGCTTCTCCCAACACCATATATTTT. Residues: CASIPWAGASPNTIYF.

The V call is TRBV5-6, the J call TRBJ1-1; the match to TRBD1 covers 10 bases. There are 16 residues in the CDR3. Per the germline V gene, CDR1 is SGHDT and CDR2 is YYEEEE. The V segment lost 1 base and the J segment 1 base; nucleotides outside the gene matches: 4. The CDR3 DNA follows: TGTGCCAGCAGCTTGCCGGGACAGGGGCCGAACACTGAAGCTTTCTTT. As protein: CASSLPGQGPNTEAFF.

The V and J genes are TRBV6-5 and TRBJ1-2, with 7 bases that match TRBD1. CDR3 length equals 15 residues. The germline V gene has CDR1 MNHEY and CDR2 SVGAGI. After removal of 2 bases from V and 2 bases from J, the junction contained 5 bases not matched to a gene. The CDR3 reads CASSYQPTGNYGYTF. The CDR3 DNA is TGTGCCAGCAGTTACCAACCGACAGGGAACTATGGCTACACCTTC.

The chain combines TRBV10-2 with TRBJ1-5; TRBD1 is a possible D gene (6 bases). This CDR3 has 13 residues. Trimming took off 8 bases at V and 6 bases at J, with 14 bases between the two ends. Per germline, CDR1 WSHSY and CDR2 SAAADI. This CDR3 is CASGTTTTQPQHF. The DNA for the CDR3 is TGCGCCAGCGGGACAACCACCACTCAGCCCCAGCATTTT.

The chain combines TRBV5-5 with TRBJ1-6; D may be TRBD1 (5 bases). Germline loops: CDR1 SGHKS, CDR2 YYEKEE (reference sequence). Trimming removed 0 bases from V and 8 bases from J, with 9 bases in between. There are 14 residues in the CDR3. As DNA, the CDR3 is TGTGCCAGCAGCTTGGCCCCAGGGCATTCACCCCTCCACTTT. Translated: CASSLAPGHSPLHF.

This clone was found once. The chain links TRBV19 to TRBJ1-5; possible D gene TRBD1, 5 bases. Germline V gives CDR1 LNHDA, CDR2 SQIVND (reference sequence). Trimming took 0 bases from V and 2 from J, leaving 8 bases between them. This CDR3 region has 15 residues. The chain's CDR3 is CASSIESGGNQPQHF. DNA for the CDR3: TGTGCCAGTAGTATAGAATCGGGGGGCAATCAGCCCCAGCATTTT.

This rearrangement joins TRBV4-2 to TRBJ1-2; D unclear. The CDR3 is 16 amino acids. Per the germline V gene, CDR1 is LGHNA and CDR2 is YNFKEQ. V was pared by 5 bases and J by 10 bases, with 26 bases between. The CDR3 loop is CASSGRRTGAEENYTF. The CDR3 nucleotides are TGTGCCAGCAGCGGACGACGGACTGGCGCAGAGGAGAACTACACCTTC.

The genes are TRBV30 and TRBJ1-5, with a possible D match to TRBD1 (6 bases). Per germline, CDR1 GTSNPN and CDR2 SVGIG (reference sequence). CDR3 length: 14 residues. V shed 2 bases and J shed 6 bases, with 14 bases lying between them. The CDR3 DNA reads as TGTGCCTGGAGTCCCAACAGGGTACGTCAGCCCCAGCATTTT. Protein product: CAWSPNRVRQPQHF.

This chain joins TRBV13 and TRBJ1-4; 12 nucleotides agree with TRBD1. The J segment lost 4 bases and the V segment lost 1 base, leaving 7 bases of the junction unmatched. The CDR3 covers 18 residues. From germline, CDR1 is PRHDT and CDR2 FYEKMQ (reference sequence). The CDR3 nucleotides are TGTGCCAGCAGCTTAGTGGGACAGGGGGCGCGAGGTAATGAAAAACTGTTTTTT. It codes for CASSLVGQGARGNEKLFF.

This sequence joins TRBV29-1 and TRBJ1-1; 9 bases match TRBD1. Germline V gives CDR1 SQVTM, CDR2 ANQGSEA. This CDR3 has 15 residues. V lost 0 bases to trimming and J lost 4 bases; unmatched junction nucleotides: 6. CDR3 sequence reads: CSVEDLGQGSTEAFF. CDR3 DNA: TGCAGCGTTGAAGATTTAGGACAGGGGAGCACTGAAGCTTTCTTT.

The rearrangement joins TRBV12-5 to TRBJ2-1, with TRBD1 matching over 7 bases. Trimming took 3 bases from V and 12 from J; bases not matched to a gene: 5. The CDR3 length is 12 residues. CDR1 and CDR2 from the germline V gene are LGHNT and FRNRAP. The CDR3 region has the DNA TGTGCTAGTGGTTTTTTAGGGACAGCGCAGTTCTTC. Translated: CASGFLGTAQFF.